A selection of T cell receptor beta chains follows, all from one sample in a study of T cells in Graves' hyperthyroidism and ophthalmopathy. TCRdb reprocessed the multiplex PCR reads via MiXCR and lists one record per CDR3 protein. The table lists some 380,000 distinct CDR3 sequences, approximately 13% of them singletons. Sequencing was done on a sample of blood. These receptors all stem from a man younger than 40 with Graves' hyperthyroidism that later progressed to Graves' ophthalmopathy. Both conserved end residues are part of each CDR3. D genes are given only for firm matches. The size field is filled for only some rows; it gives once, few, many or a size class.

clone_size	v_call	j_call	d_call	cdr3_aa	cdr3_nt
many	TRBV5-8	TRBJ1-3	-	CATTTVPGNTIYF	TGTGCCACCACGACAGTCCCTGGAAACACCATATATTTT
few	TRBV28	TRBJ1-1	-	CASSLPAITEAFF	TGTGCCAGCAGTTTGCCAGCCATAACTGAAGCTTTCTTT
-	TRBV9	TRBJ2-7	TRBD1	CASSSGQGEWSHYEQYF	TGTGCCAGCAGCTCCGGACAGGGGGAGTGGTCCCACTACGAGCAGTACTTC
many	TRBV19	TRBJ1-5	TRBD1	CASSTTDRVGNQPQHF	TGTGCCAGTAGTACTACGGACAGGGTGGGCAATCAGCCCCAGCATTTT
-	TRBV20-1	TRBJ2-2	-	CSARADPVGELFF	TGCAGTGCTAGAGCCGACCCGGTCGGGGAGCTGTTTTTT
many	TRBV15	TRBJ2-5	-	CATSRVGETQYF	TGTGCCACCAGCAGAGTAGGGGAGACCCAGTACTTC
-	TRBV5-6	TRBJ1-6	-	CASSKATPNSPLHF	TGTGCCAGCAGTAAGGCGACCCCTAATTCACCCCTCCACTTT
many	TRBV2	TRBJ2-1	-	CASSENAYLNEQFF	TGTGCCAGCAGTGAAAACGCTTACCTCAATGAGCAGTTCTTC
many	TRBV27	TRBJ1-1	-	CASSLIGTNTEAFF	TGTGCCAGCAGTTTGATAGGGACGAACACTGAAGCTTTCTTT
many	TRBV7-9	TRBJ2-7	-	CASSSPFLLGEQYF	TGTGCCAGCAGCAGCCCGTTTCTATTGGGGGAGCAGTACTTC
-	TRBV3-1	TRBJ2-7	-	CASSQQGRPYEQYF	TGTGCCAGCAGCCAACAGGGGAGGCCCTACGAGCAGTACTTC
-	TRBV6-1	TRBJ1-4	TRBD1	CASSKPLRGGYDNEKLFF	TGTGCCAGCAGTAAACCCCTCAGGGGGGGCTACGATAATGAAAAACTGTTTTTT
many	TRBV12-3/TRBV12-4	TRBJ2-3	-	CASRKSGADTQYF	TGTGCCAGCAGGAAGAGTGGGGCAGATACGCAGTATTTT
many	TRBV11-2	TRBJ2-1	-	CASSSSPGTYPITEQFF	TGTGCCAGCAGCTCCTCCCCCGGGACTTACCCTATAACAGAGCAGTTCTTC
few	TRBV20-1	TRBJ2-7	TRBD1	CSASRDRFYEQYF	TGCAGTGCTAGCCGGGACAGATTCTACGAGCAGTACTTC
many	TRBV20-1	TRBJ2-1	-	CSARPLWGLYNEQFF	TGCAGTGCTAGGCCGTTGTGGGGGCTGTACAATGAGCAGTTCTTC
few	TRBV11-3	TRBJ2-3	-	CASSLLVGRASDTQYF	TGTGCCAGCAGCTTATTGGTGGGCAGGGCGTCCGATACGCAGTATTTT
many	TRBV2	TRBJ2-7	TRBD1	CASRDRGRYEQYF	TGTGCCAGCCGGGACAGGGGGCGGTACGAGCAGTACTTC
many	TRBV19	TRBJ2-2	-	CASSAVNTGELFF	TGTGCCAGTAGTGCGGTGAACACCGGGGAGCTGTTTTTT
few	TRBV4-1	TRBJ2-4	-	CASSPTKETKNIQYF	TGCGCCAGCAGCCCAACAAAGGAAACCAAAAACATTCAGTACTTC
few	TRBV4-1	TRBJ1-2	TRBD1	CASSRFRRGSDGYTF	TGCGCCAGCAGCCGATTCCGCAGGGGGTCGGATGGCTACACCTTC
many	TRBV12-3/TRBV12-4	TRBJ2-2	-	CASSSLGELFF	TGTGCCAGCAGTTCTCTCGGGGAGCTGTTTTTT
many	TRBV11-2	TRBJ2-1	TRBD1	CASRKSTFRDRGGNEQFF	TGTGCCAGCAGGAAGTCTACATTCCGGGACAGGGGTGGAAATGAGCAGTTCTTC
many	TRBV11-2	TRBJ2-2	-	CASSSNRLGSGELFF	TGTGCCAGCAGCTCCAACAGGCTCGGGAGCGGGGAGCTGTTTTTT
many	TRBV20-1	TRBJ2-2	TRBD2	CSALAGGSTGELFF	TGCAGTGCTCTTGCGGGGGGAAGCACCGGGGAGCTGTTTTTT
-	TRBV20-1	TRBJ2-5	TRBD1	CSAPRQGAETQYF	TGCAGTGCTCCTCGACAGGGGGCGGAGACCCAGTACTTC
-	TRBV4-2	TRBJ1-3	-	CASSQEEGRVGNTIYF	TGTGCCAGCAGCCAAGAAGAGGGCAGGGTTGGAAACACCATATATTTT
few	TRBV29-1	TRBJ1-4	-	CSVSNPGATNEKLFF	TGCAGCGTTTCGAACCCCGGAGCAACTAATGAAAAACTGTTTTTT
few	TRBV5-1	TRBJ2-7	TRBD1	CASSPGGFPYEQYF	TGCGCCAGCAGCCCAGGGGGATTTCCCTACGAGCAGTACTTC